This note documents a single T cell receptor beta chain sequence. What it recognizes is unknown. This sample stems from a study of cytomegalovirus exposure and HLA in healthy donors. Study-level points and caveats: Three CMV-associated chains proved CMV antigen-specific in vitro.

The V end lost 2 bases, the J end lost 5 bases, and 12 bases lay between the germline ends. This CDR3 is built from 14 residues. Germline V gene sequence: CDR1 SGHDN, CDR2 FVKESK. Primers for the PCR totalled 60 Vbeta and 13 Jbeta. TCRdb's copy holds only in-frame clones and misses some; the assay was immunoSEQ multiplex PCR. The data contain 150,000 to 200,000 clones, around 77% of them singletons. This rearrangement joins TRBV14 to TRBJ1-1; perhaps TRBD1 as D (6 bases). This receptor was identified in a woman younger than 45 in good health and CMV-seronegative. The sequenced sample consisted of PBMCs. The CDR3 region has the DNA TGTGCCAGCAGCCAAACAGGGTTCGAAACTGAAGCTTTCTTT. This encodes CASSQTGFETEAFF.